The 2 T cell receptor beta chains below all came from one sample that was sequenced in a study of blood T cell repertoires in COVID-19. Produced via immunoSEQ multiplex PCR; TCRdb's table is partial and in-frame only. Of about 90,000 clones listed, approximately 92% are singletons. The material sequenced was peripheral blood. Source of these receptors: a woman in her sixties with active COVID-19.

The chain is built from TRBV6-6 and TRBJ2-2, with 9 positions matching TRBD1. Per germline, CDR1 MNHNY and CDR2 SVGAGI (reference sequence). This CDR3 is built from 15 residues. The junction had 8 bases not matched to a gene; V was cut back by 5 bases and J by 7 bases. The chain's CDR3 is CASSQPGQGVGELFF. In nucleotides, the CDR3 is TGTGCCAGCAGTCAACCGGGACAGGGTGTCGGGGAGCTGTTTTTT.

The chain couples TRBV28 to TRBJ2-7, with D possibly TRBD2 on 5 matching bases. This CDR3 has 13 residues. Germline CDR1 MDHEN, CDR2 SYDVKM. Trimming took off 6 bases at V and 2 bases at J, with 11 bases between the two ends. CDR3 coding DNA: TGTGCCAGCAGATCTAGCAGCACCTACGAGCAGTACTTC. This sequence encodes CASRSSSTYEQYF.